This T cell receptor (beta chain) was observed in a study of blood T cell repertoires in COVID-19. On the study more broadly: Acute and convalescent COVID-19 specimens originated in the United States, Italy and Spain. PBMCs, B-cell-depleted T cells, or T cells were the source of the cDNA or gDNA that made up the material.

Original methodology: From reference gene primer amplification, estimates of nucleated cell counts were derived. Only in-frame clones appear in the TCRdb table, and some are missing; sequencing was by immunoSEQ multiplex PCR. V, J and clone size derive from that table, while D and trimming were established from the DNA sequence. Of about 140,000 clones in the sample, roughly 84% were seen once. Patients at the Seattle site were enrolled during active infection and followed longitudinally. Trimming took off 3 bases at V and 2 bases at J, with 5 bases between the two ends. The CDR3 is made up of 13 amino acids. In germline, CDR1 is SGHTA, CDR2 FQGNSA.

Sequencing used peripheral blood. The gene calls are TRBV7-2 and TRBJ1-5; D ambiguous. The source of this sequence is a man aged 25 to 40 with COVID-19, enrolled during active disease. CDR3 DNA: TGTGCCAGCAGCTTCTCCCGCAATCAGCCCCAGCATTTT. It translates to CASSFSRNQPQHF.